These T cell receptor beta chains were read from a single sample in a study of T-cell reconstitution after alpha-beta-depleted transplantation in children. In TCRdb, the PCR reads were re-called with MiXCR into one record per CDR3 protein. The sample has 550,000 to 600,000 distinct CDR3 sequences; 23% are singletons. The sequenced sample was PBMCs, mostly from graft donor cells, obtained 360 days after TCRalphabeta/CD19-depleted stem cell transplant. These TCRs come from a boy under two years old who had a stem cell transplant for acute myeloid leukemia, so the T cells may come from the graft donor. CDR3s include the opening cysteine and the closing phenylalanine or tryptophan. The order of the fields is clone size, D gene, V gene, J gene, CDR3 DNA, CDR3 protein. D genes are given only for firm matches. Rows give clone size only sometimes, using once, few, many, or a class for an expanded clone.

clone size: NA; D gene: NA; V gene: TRBV6-2/TRBV6-3; J gene: TRBJ2-7; CDR3 DNA: TGTGCCACCGGGTGGGAACGGATCTACGAGCAGTACTTC; CDR3 protein: CATGWERIYEQYF
clone size: many; D gene: NA; V gene: TRBV12-3/TRBV12-4; J gene: TRBJ1-3; CDR3 DNA: TGTGCCAGCAGTTTAATGGGCCGATCTGGAAACACCATATATTTT; CDR3 protein: CASSLMGRSGNTIYF
clone size: NA; D gene: TRBD1; V gene: TRBV4-3; J gene: TRBJ2-2; CDR3 DNA: TGCGCCAGCAGCCAGTACAGGGGGCGCAGCACCGGGGAGCTGTTTTTT; CDR3 protein: CASSQYRGRSTGELFF
clone size: many; D gene: TRBD1; V gene: TRBV6-1; J gene: TRBJ2-5; CDR3 DNA: TGTGCCATTCAATTAAGGGCAGGGGGCGGGGTGACCCAGTACTTC; CDR3 protein: CAIQLRAGGGVTQYF
clone size: few; D gene: TRBD1; V gene: TRBV10-3; J gene: TRBJ2-7; CDR3 DNA: TGTGCCGTAAAGGGACAGGCGACCTACGAGCAGTACTTC; CDR3 protein: CAVKGQATYEQYF
clone size: many; D gene: TRBD2; V gene: TRBV20-1; J gene: TRBJ2-1; CDR3 DNA: TGCAGTGCTAGAGATTCGCCGGGGGGGCGGCAGTTCTTC; CDR3 protein: CSARDSPGGRQFF
clone size: NA; D gene: NA; V gene: TRBV15; J gene: TRBJ2-6; CDR3 DNA: TGTGCCACCAGCATCAGGAGGGATGGGGCCAACGTCCTGACTTTC; CDR3 protein: CATSIRRDGANVLTF
clone size: many; D gene: NA; V gene: TRBV7-3; J gene: TRBJ2-2; CDR3 DNA: TGTGCCAGCAGCTTAGTAGGTCTCGGGGAGCTGTTTTTT; CDR3 protein: CASSLVGLGELFF
clone size: few; D gene: NA; V gene: TRBV9; J gene: TRBJ2-3; CDR3 DNA: TGTGCCAGCAGCGAGGTGGGGCGTCCCACAGATACGCAGTATTTT; CDR3 protein: CASSEVGRPTDTQYF
clone size: many; D gene: NA; V gene: TRBV5-1; J gene: TRBJ1-1; CDR3 DNA: TGCGCCAGCAGCCAACTACAGGGTGGCACTGAAGCTTTCTTT; CDR3 protein: CASSQLQGGTEAFF
clone size: NA; D gene: TRBD2; V gene: TRBV28; J gene: TRBJ2-5; CDR3 DNA: TGTGCCAGCGGTTCCCCTGGCCGGGGGGGCCGGGAGACCCAGTACTTC; CDR3 protein: CASGSPGRGGRETQYF
clone size: many; D gene: NA; V gene: TRBV7-9; J gene: TRBJ2-5; CDR3 DNA: TGTGCCAGCAGCTTATATGACTCCCAAGAGACCCAGTACTTC; CDR3 protein: CASSLYDSQETQYF
clone size: NA; D gene: NA; V gene: TRBV20-1; J gene: TRBJ2-1; CDR3 DNA: TGCAGTGTCACGTCCGGGACGGCCTACAATGAGCAGTTCTTC; CDR3 protein: CSVTSGTAYNEQFF
clone size: NA; D gene: TRBD1; V gene: TRBV12-3/TRBV12-4; J gene: TRBJ1-1; CDR3 DNA: TGTGCCAGCAGTTCCGAGGGACAGGCGAACACTGAAGCTTTCTTT; CDR3 protein: CASSSEGQANTEAFF
clone size: NA; D gene: NA; V gene: TRBV10-3; J gene: TRBJ2-7; CDR3 DNA: TGTGCCATCAGTCGCGAGGTCCCGCCGTCGTACGAGCAGTACTTC; CDR3 protein: CAISREVPPSYEQYF
clone size: many; D gene: TRBD1; V gene: TRBV12-3/TRBV12-4; J gene: TRBJ1-1; CDR3 DNA: TGTGCCAGCAGTTTGGGACAGGGGGGGGACACTGAAGCTTTCTTT; CDR3 protein: CASSLGQGGDTEAFF
clone size: NA; D gene: TRBD2; V gene: TRBV10-3; J gene: TRBJ2-7; CDR3 DNA: TGTGCCATCAGTGACCACGAGGGATTGGGAGGGGAGCAGTACTTC; CDR3 protein: CAISDHEGLGGEQYF
clone size: NA; D gene: NA; V gene: TRBV5-5; J gene: TRBJ1-3; CDR3 DNA: TGTGCCAGCAGCCTATGGCGGCCGGCCAGCTCTGGAAACACCATATATTTT; CDR3 protein: CASSLWRPASSGNTIYF
clone size: NA; D gene: TRBD2; V gene: TRBV27; J gene: TRBJ2-3; CDR3 DNA: TGTGCCAGCAGCCGACCGGGAGCGGGGGGCCCAGATACGCAGTATTTT; CDR3 protein: CASSRPGAGGPDTQYF
clone size: few; D gene: TRBD2; V gene: TRBV4-1; J gene: TRBJ2-3; CDR3 DNA: TGCGCCAGCAGCCCCCCCACGGGGGGGAAGTACACAGATACGCAGTATTTT; CDR3 protein: CASSPPTGGKYTDTQYF
clone size: NA; D gene: TRBD1; V gene: TRBV13; J gene: TRBJ2-1; CDR3 DNA: TGTGCCAGCAGCTGGGGACAGGGGATTCGGAATGAGCAGTTCTTC; CDR3 protein: CASSWGQGIRNEQFF
clone size: NA; D gene: NA; V gene: TRBV20-1; J gene: TRBJ1-5; CDR3 DNA: TGCAGTGCTAGAGATTGGAGAGGAGGCAATCAGCCCCAGCATTTT; CDR3 protein: CSARDWRGGNQPQHF
clone size: many; D gene: NA; V gene: TRBV20-1; J gene: TRBJ2-7; CDR3 DNA: TGCAGTGCTAGAGATCACCGCAGCCCAAACTCCTACGAGCAGTACTTC; CDR3 protein: CSARDHRSPNSYEQYF
clone size: NA; D gene: TRBD1; V gene: TRBV7-9; J gene: TRBJ1-4; CDR3 DNA: TGTGCCAGCAGCTTAAATACAGGGGGCACTAATGAAAAACTGTTTTTT; CDR3 protein: CASSLNTGGTNEKLFF
clone size: few; D gene: NA; V gene: TRBV6-2/TRBV6-3; J gene: TRBJ2-3; CDR3 DNA: TGTGCCAGCAGCCTAGGTTTCGGGGTCGACACAGATACGCAGTATTTT; CDR3 protein: CASSLGFGVDTDTQYF
clone size: NA; D gene: TRBD1; V gene: TRBV20-1; J gene: TRBJ1-6; CDR3 DNA: TGCAGTGCCATGGGACAGGCAGGCTCACCCCTCCACTTT; CDR3 protein: CSAMGQAGSPLHF
clone size: few; D gene: TRBD1; V gene: TRBV20-1; J gene: TRBJ1-5; CDR3 DNA: TGCAGTGCCAAACGCAGGGGGATATATCAGCCCCAGCATTTT; CDR3 protein: CSAKRRGIYQPQHF
clone size: few; D gene: NA; V gene: TRBV20-1; J gene: TRBJ2-1; CDR3 DNA: TGCAGTGGGGCTGGGGCGCGGGATGAGCAGTTCTTC; CDR3 protein: CSGAGARDEQFF
clone size: few; D gene: NA; V gene: TRBV2; J gene: TRBJ2-7; CDR3 DNA: TGTGCCAGCAGTGAAGCGCTGGAGGGTCAGGGGATCTACGAGCAGTACTTC; CDR3 protein: CASSEALEGQGIYEQYF
clone size: many; D gene: NA; V gene: TRBV3-1; J gene: TRBJ2-5; CDR3 DNA: TGTGCCAGCAGCCAATACCTCAGAGGTATTCAAGAGACCCAGTACTTC; CDR3 protein: CASSQYLRGIQETQYF
clone size: NA; D gene: TRBD1; V gene: TRBV12-3/TRBV12-4; J gene: TRBJ2-5; CDR3 DNA: TGTGCCAGCAGCCGGGACAGGGGGGCGGTCCGACAAGAGACCCAGTACTTC; CDR3 protein: CASSRDRGAVRQETQYF
clone size: NA; D gene: NA; V gene: TRBV20-1; J gene: TRBJ2-3; CDR3 DNA: TGCAGTGCTCCGGACCCAGATACGCAGTATTTT; CDR3 protein: CSAPDPDTQYF
clone size: few; D gene: NA; V gene: TRBV6-6; J gene: TRBJ2-7; CDR3 DNA: TGTGCCAGCAACTTGGACATCAACTACGAGCAGTACTTC; CDR3 protein: CASNLDINYEQYF
clone size: few; D gene: NA; V gene: TRBV5-1; J gene: TRBJ1-1; CDR3 DNA: TGCGCCAGCAGCTTGGAGTTGGGTGAAGCTTTCTTT; CDR3 protein: CASSLELGEAFF
clone size: NA; D gene: NA; V gene: TRBV7-8; J gene: TRBJ2-1; CDR3 DNA: TGTGCCAGCACCCCGGGACGGGCGGGGAATGAGCAGTTCTTC; CDR3 protein: CASTPGRAGNEQFF
clone size: many; D gene: NA; V gene: TRBV20-1; J gene: TRBJ2-3; CDR3 DNA: TGCAGTGCTAGAGATCAAACGGCGGGCACAGATACGCAGTATTTT; CDR3 protein: CSARDQTAGTDTQYF
clone size: NA; D gene: NA; V gene: TRBV6-5; J gene: TRBJ2-3; CDR3 DNA: TGTGCCAGCAGTTATGTATTACCAACCAACACAGATACGCAGTATTTT; CDR3 protein: CASSYVLPTNTDTQYF
clone size: NA; D gene: NA; V gene: TRBV29-1; J gene: TRBJ1-2; CDR3 DNA: TGCAGCGTTGAAGTACATGGCTACACCTTC; CDR3 protein: CSVEVHGYTF
clone size: NA; D gene: TRBD1; V gene: TRBV7-2; J gene: TRBJ1-1; CDR3 DNA: TGTGCCAGCAGCCCGACAGGGGGCAGAAACACTGAAGCTTTCTTT; CDR3 protein: CASSPTGGRNTEAFF
clone size: many; D gene: NA; V gene: TRBV7-2; J gene: TRBJ2-3; CDR3 DNA: TGTGCCAGCAGCTTAGAACTGGCGGGGGACAAGTATTTT; CDR3 protein: CASSLELAGDKYF
clone size: many; D gene: TRBD1; V gene: TRBV12-3/TRBV12-4; J gene: TRBJ1-5; CDR3 DNA: TGTGCCAGCAGTCGTCGCCGGGACAGGGCGGGCAATCAGCCCCAGCATTTT; CDR3 protein: CASSRRRDRAGNQPQHF
clone size: NA; D gene: TRBD1; V gene: TRBV11-1; J gene: TRBJ2-5; CDR3 DNA: TGTGCCAGCAGCTTAGCCGGACAGGCCTATAGGGAGACCCAGTACTTC; CDR3 protein: CASSLAGQAYRETQYF
clone size: many; D gene: NA; V gene: TRBV20-1; J gene: TRBJ2-3; CDR3 DNA: TGCAGTGCTCCTCCCGGCAGCAGCACAGATACGCAGTATTTT; CDR3 protein: CSAPPGSSTDTQYF
clone size: many; D gene: NA; V gene: TRBV10-2; J gene: TRBJ1-1; CDR3 DNA: TGCGCCAGCAGTGATCGGGGGAGGCCGGAGACTGAAGCTTTCTTT; CDR3 protein: CASSDRGRPETEAFF
clone size: many; D gene: NA; V gene: TRBV24-1; J gene: TRBJ2-3; CDR3 DNA: TGTGCCACCAGTGAGACGGCCAGCACAGATACGCAGTATTTT; CDR3 protein: CATSETASTDTQYF
clone size: few; D gene: NA; V gene: TRBV20-1; J gene: TRBJ2-3; CDR3 DNA: TGCAGTGCTGTTATCGGGACGACCGGTGGGTCGCAGTATTTT; CDR3 protein: CSAVIGTTGGSQYF